This T cell receptor beta chain was observed in a study of cytomegalovirus exposure and HLA in healthy donors (dated by TCRdb to about 2017). At the level of the whole study: According to an earlier analysis of several hundred of the donors, about 179 million T cells yielded roughly 100 million unique TCR beta sequences and more than 250 Gb of sequence data. About 300 gigabases of sequencing data and tens of millions of unique TCR sequences were included in an early release covering around 650 HLA-typed donors. The genetic ancestry cluster associated with self-reported Caucasian donors included 81% of the roughly 390 genotyped donors. The study was designed to test whether signatures of past pathogen exposure could be identified by cataloging public T cell receptors. The T cell repertoires of some 700 subjects were profiled by immunosequencing and related to cytomegalovirus serostatus. Besides the first cohort of 550 to 750 subjects, a separate validation cohort made up of 90 to 150 different subjects was used. To predict cytomegalovirus infection status, the study brought together high-throughput TCR immunosequencing, statistical association of individual TCRs with disease status, and machine learning. In a later analysis, previously published TCR beta repertoires from 670 or so donors were re-analyzed and high-resolution HLA genotyping was added so that TCR occurrence patterns could be studied. Rather than using new phenotypic data, the later analysis identified candidate immune exposures from TCR beta sequences and from how often those sequences occurred across donors. An earlier analysis of 587 of the donors used high-throughput TCR beta sequencing to judge whether each TCR beta V gene segment behaved as functional or pseudogenic. Alongside the repertoire data, information on donor age, sex, ethnicity and CMV serostatus was compiled. A later genetic analysis took genome-wide SNP genotypes for about 65% of the 666 donors and used that subset as a discovery cohort. All discovery cohort repertoires had been generated on a single sequencing platform. HLA typing covered class I and class II loci at four-digit resolution. Typing coverage differed by locus: A, B, C, DRB1 and DQB1 were typed in about 629-640 donors, DQA1 in about 500, DPA1 in approximately 600, and DPB1 in 400 to 490. Because of strong linkage in the cohort, roughly five DR-DQ haplotypes were treated as single units for association and clustering. Among about 360 genotyped donors of the cohort, an average of about 240,000 unique TCR beta nucleotide sequences were sequenced per donor, roughly 20% of them non-productive. What the research found in general, with its limitations: Compared with the roughly 670-donor mean, donors in an Asian-associated ancestry cluster had fewer N-insertions in productive TCRs, according to a later genetic analysis. Correlated functional status among segregating V segments might be attributable to linkage disequilibrium, but an unknown experimental factor could not be ruled out. A cluster of highly shared sequence variants was judged likely to represent a technical artifact of the sequencing pipeline. The study listed approximately 150 TCR beta chains as associated with cytomegalovirus. According to a later analysis, parvovirus B19, influenza, CMV and Epstein-Barr virus appeared linked to several top co-occurrence clusters. Immune exposure information for the cohort was limited to CMV serostatus. The authors suggested that the approach could potentially be generalized to other disease states and immunological phenotypes. The presence/absence analyses assumed that sequencing depth was roughly uniform across donors, and that assumption may not be true. Three of the identified cytomegalovirus-associated TCR beta chains were confirmed in vitro to be specific for cytomegalovirus antigens. Because counts were too low, roughly 18 rarely observed V segments, including chromosome 9 orphons, were left out of the earlier analysis of over 550 of the donors. An earlier analysis of 450 to 750 of the donors showed that most TCR beta V segments appeared in productive rearrangements either about 87% or about 30% of the time, which broadly matched IMGT annotations. When HLA alleles, especially DR and DQ, strongly co-occurred, TCR associations were difficult to assign to individual alleles. In a later analysis, HLA-associated TCR beta chains showed more clonal expansion and lower generation probabilities than non-associated chains that were equally common. In a later analysis, 15,000 to 20,000 TCR beta sequences were associated with specific HLA alleles at a false discovery rate of 0.05. In a later analysis, the rate of TCR association differed among HLA loci, with DRB1 alleles having the most associated TCRs and HLA-C alleles having the fewest. According to a later analysis, most CMV-associated TCR beta chains appeared to be HLA-restricted, and the HLA associations seemed to be driven largely by CMV exposure. Because HLA typing was unavailable for some donors at each locus, only the typed subset was used in association tests. The cohort was sequenced for TCR beta chains only, and without alpha or paired-chain data the features that could be detected were limited. An association between a missense DCLRE1C variant and V-gene and J-gene trimming of TCR beta chains was found in a later genetic analysis and replicated in an independent cohort. Most TCR sequences were seen in very few donors, while some public TCRs were found in many individuals. A further reported finding was that TCR beta sequences accurately predicted the HLA-A and HLA-B alleles for most subjects in the first cohort. The classifier was reported to diagnose cytomegalovirus status with high specificity and sensitivity in both the original cohort and the validation cohort.

Comment on this clone: Which antigen it targets is not known.

The cohort was made up of roughly 670 healthy bone marrow donors. Cohort members were all nominally healthy when sampled, although unrecorded immune exposures were likely present. The donor tested CMV seronegative, placing the donor among the 350 to 400 seronegative members of the cohort. A peripheral blood sample was collected from each donor, and TCR beta sequencing was performed on peripheral blood mononuclear cells. Genomic DNA extraction from the blood cell samples was performed with the Qiagen DNeasy Blood Extraction Kit. Library construction relied on the immunoSEQ multiplex PCR assay. For the multiplex PCR, a mixture combining 60 forward primers for TCR Vbeta segments and 13 reverse primers for TCR Jbeta segments was used. Amplification of the CDR3 region of rearranged TCR beta genes was performed with a multiplex PCR assay on genomic DNA. The Illumina HiSeq System was used to sequence the amplified TCR beta libraries as 87-base-pair reads. Concerning the study's data processing: In a later analysis, around 80 million unique TCR beta chains were counted across the approximately 620 repertoires, and roughly 9.9 million of these chains were shared by at least two donors. To remove PCR and sequencing errors, raw reads were error-corrected and collapsed into unique sequences using a nearest-neighbor algorithm that merged closely related sequences. To assign V, D and J gene segments, CDR3 sequences were aligned to IMGT reference sequences. For a sequence to be retained, at least a six-nucleotide match to both a V gene segment and a J gene segment was required. Rearrangements were classified as productive when the CDR3 lacked stop codons and remained in frame with V and J, and all other rearrangements were classified as non-productive. Following IMGT convention, CDR3 was defined as the stretch from the second conserved V-encoded cysteine to the conserved J-encoded phenylalanine. In an earlier analysis of around 540 of the donors, sequences lacking an unambiguous match to a single V gene segment were excluded. An earlier analysis of several hundred of the donors called V segments functional above 56.7% productive rearrangements and segregating when the between-donor standard deviation exceeded 5%. A statistical classification framework was built for diagnosing cytomegalovirus status from the catalog of TCR beta chain sequences. V and J gene assignment, in a later analysis, came from comparing TCR nucleotide sequences with IMGT/GENE-DB human TR gene sequences. The TCRdist pipeline was used in a later analysis to assign CDR3 sequences and most-parsimonious VDJ recombination scenarios. In a later analysis, every TCR beta chain was defined by the combination of its CDR3 amino acid sequence and its V-gene family, and reads without a unique V-gene family were dropped. As a way to deal with suspected cross-contamination and a sequencing artifact, a later analysis dropped under 600 nucleotide sequences that were highly shared and had low generation probability. For each public chain, a later analysis derived a clonal expansion index from normalized ranks of inferred template counts within each repertoire. In a later analysis, generation probabilities were computed using a VDJ recombination model fitted to out-of-frame rearrangements, and the results were checked against IGoR. Hypergeometric tests were used in a later analysis to score TCR-TCR, TCR-HLA and TCR-CMV co-occurrence, with a repertoire-size bias correction applied to the TCR pairs. In a later analysis, false discovery rates were estimated by permuting HLA or CMV assignments 20 times. A later analysis grouped co-occurring TCRs with DBSCAN, adding TCRdist sequence similarity when clustering within HLA-allele-positive subsets. Repertoires with fewer than 30,000 or more than 120,000 public chains were left out of co-occurrence clustering, as were about 5 repertoires with anomalous nucleotide sharing. TCRdb mirrors the immuneACCESS table, restricted to in-frame sequences. Some clones are absent from its copies; in checked studies, under half trace to an unresolved V gene, and the reason for the others is unknown. From that table come the V and J calls and clone size; the DNA was used to work out D and trimming. The sample's table covers roughly 120,000 clones. Clones ranked in the top ten supply roughly 4% of the sample.

The sample taken for sequencing was PBMCs. The receptor was isolated from a man aged 18 to 29 in good health and CMV-seronegative.

The CDR3 loop reads CASSQEVLAEAFF. The DNA is TGTGCCAGCAGCCAAGAGGTTTTGGCTGAAGCTTTCTTT. The sequence is built from TRBV11-2 and TRBJ1-1; the D gene identity is not certain. The CDR3 has 13 amino acids, counting the end cysteine and phenylalanine. The CDR3 DNA has 39 bases and is translated from base 1. The junction carries 13 bases between V and J, which are trimmed by 5 bases and 6 bases respectively. The germline V gene supplies CDR1 SGHAT and CDR2 FQNNGV.